The 25 T cell receptor beta chains reported below all come from one sample, sequenced in a study of OX40 agonist ivuxolimab in advanced cancers. Profiled with immunoSEQ multiplex PCR; TCRdb holds only in-frame clones, not every one. In the table there are approximately 94,000 clones, 84% of which are singletons. The material was CD4+ or CD8+ T cells sorted from blood, obtained in a trial of the OX40 agonist ivuxolimab. These TCRs come from an adult with an advanced solid tumor such as melanoma, head and neck, liver or kidney cancer.

The chain couples TRBV18 to TRBJ1-4, with 7 bases identical to TRBD1. The CDR3 has 14 amino acids. The germline V gene encodes CDR1 KGHSH and CDR2 LQKENI. Trimming cost V 6 bases and J 8 bases; bases outside gene matches: 9. The CDR3 here is CASSLTGLREKLFF. The CDR3 DNA follows: TGTGCCAGCTCGCTGACAGGGCTGCGAGAAAAACTGTTTTTT.

A few counts support this clone. The chain carries TRBV7-9 and TRBJ1-6; 7 nucleotides match TRBD1. This CDR3 spans 13 amino acids. Germline assignment: CDR1 SEHNR and CDR2 FQNEAQ (reference sequence). Trimming at V came to 7 bases and at J to 7 bases, leaving 4 bases not matched to a gene. The CDR3 protein is CASTKQGNSPLHF. The CDR3 bases are TGTGCCAGCACTAAACAGGGGAATTCACCCCTCCACTTT.

The J gene is TRBJ2-1, the V gene TRBV11-3, with D maybe TRBD2 (5 bases). Per the germline V gene, CDR1 is SGHNT and CDR2 is YENEEA. This CDR3 spans 13 amino acids. V was shortened by 0 bases and J by 10 bases, with 10 bases between the two germline ends. This CDR3 reads CASSLEQRGEQFF. CDR3 nucleotide sequence: TGTGCCAGCAGCTTAGAACAGCGAGGGGAGCAGTTCTTC.

This chain links TRBV2 with TRBJ2-1; TRBD1 matches 9 bases. V was clipped by 9 bases and J by 5 bases; unmatched bases: 8. The CDR3 is 14 amino acids. Germline V CDR1 and CDR2: SNHLY, FYNNEI. CDR3 bases: TGTGCCAGTTACAGGGGGCAGGATCACAATGAGCAGTTCTTC. It translates to CASYRGQDHNEQFF.

The rearrangement joins TRBV30 to TRBJ1-2; 8 nucleotides match TRBD1. Germline CDR1 and CDR2: GTSNPN and SVGIG (reference sequence). J gave up 3 bases and V 7 bases, and 7 bases lay outside the gene matches. The CDR3 sequence is 13 residues long. The CDR3, as DNA: TGTGCCTCGCGGACAGGGAACCACTATGGCTACACCTTC. This encodes CASRTGNHYGYTF.

This clone was counted a few times. The sample contains more than one DNA sequence encoding this CDR3. This rearrangement joins TRBV28 to TRBJ2-5, with TRBD1 identical over 9 bases. CDR3 length equals 13 residues. Trimming took 5 bases from V and 5 from J; bases not matched to a gene: 3. Germline V lookup: CDR1 MDHEN, CDR2 SYDVKM. The CDR3 DNA sequence: TGTGCCAGCAGTAGACAGGGGGGGGAGACCCAGTACTTC. Translation: CASSRQGGETQYF.

Comment on this clone: At one boundary the junction diverges from the germline segment, which might be a read error. Other DNA sequences in this specimen translate into the identical CDR3. The genes are TRBV5-1 and TRBJ1-1; D is unclear. The CDR3 loop spans 14 amino acids. Germline V gene lookup returns CDR1 SGHRS and CDR2 YFSETQ. The CDR3 loop reads CASSFDSLNTEAFF. The CDR3 nucleotides read TGCGCCAGCAGCTTTGATTCTCTCAACACTGAGGCTTTCTTT.

V usage is TRBV10-3 and J usage is TRBJ1-2, with D maybe TRBD1 (6 bases). Germline V gene data show CDR1 as ENHRY and CDR2 as SYGVKD. V was trimmed by 3 bases and J by 7 bases, leaving 9 bases between them. The CDR3 spans 12 residues. The CDR3 DNA sequence: TGTGCCATCAGTGACAGGGGAGGTGGCTACACCTTC. It specifies CAISDRGGGYTF.

The chain is built from TRBV6-1 and TRBJ1-5; D ambiguous. The V and J ends lost 3 bases and 10 bases respectively, with 7 bases between them. CDR1 MNHNS and CDR2 SASEGT come from the germline V gene. The CDR3 runs 11 residues. DNA of the CDR3: TGTGCCAGCAGTGACTCTGGACCCCAGCATTTT. Translating gives CASSDSGPQHF.

The V gene is TRBV27, the J gene TRBJ1-1, with 9 bases lining up with TRBD1. The CDR3 has 15 residues. CDR1 is MNHEY and CDR2 is SMNVEV in the germline V gene (reference sequence). V was pared by 3 bases and J by 0 bases, with 2 bases of the junction left unmatched. The CDR3 bases are TGTGCCAGCAGTTTGACAGGGGGTATGAACACTGAAGCTTTCTTT. Translated: CASSLTGGMNTEAFF.

The V call is TRBV4-3, the J call TRBJ1-4, with D tentatively TRBD1 (6 bases). Trimming took 1 base from V and 7 from J, leaving 10 bases between them. Germline V gene sequence: CDR1 LGHNA, CDR2 YSLEER. The CDR3 has 14 residues. The CDR3: CASSQGDTIEKLFF. DNA of the CDR3: TGCGCCAGCAGCCAAGGGGACACGATTGAAAAACTGTTTTTT.

V is TRBV7-9 and J is TRBJ1-1; no clear D. The CDR3 contains 14 residues. Germline CDR1 SEHNR, CDR2 FQNEAQ (reference sequence). Trimming removed 1 base at V and 3 bases at J, with 9 bases between. Here the CDR3 reads CASSLDIGDTEAFF. The CDR3 DNA sequence: TGTGCCAGCAGCTTAGATATTGGTGACACTGAAGCTTTCTTT.

The chain combines TRBV2 with TRBJ1-5, with D perhaps TRBD1 (5 bases). V was pared by 1 base and J by 5 bases, with 15 bases between. The germline gives CDR1 SNHLY, CDR2 FYNNEI. CDR3 length: 16 residues. In nucleotides, the CDR3 is TGTGCCAGCAGTGAAGGCACCGGGGGTCGGTATCAGCCCCAGCATTTT. Translation gives CASSEGTGGRYQPQHF.

The CDR3 nucleotides are TGTGCCAGCAGTTTAAGGTACAGGGCAAACACTGAAGCTTTCTTT. Protein product: CASSLRYRANTEAFF. This sequence joins TRBV27 and TRBJ1-1, with D possibly being TRBD1 (6 bases). Per germline, CDR1 MNHEY and CDR2 SMNVEV (reference sequence). The CDR3 has 15 residues. Trimming removed 2 bases from V and 2 bases from J, with 12 bases in between.

The chain recombines TRBV28 with TRBJ1-3; TRBD1 might be the D (6 bases). Germline V gene sequence: CDR1 MDHEN, CDR2 SYDVKM. The CDR3 sequence is 13 residues long. The V end lost 10 bases, the J end lost 0 bases, and 10 bases lay between the germline ends. The CDR3 coding sequence is TGTGCCACTTCGGACAGCTCTGGAAACACCATATATTTT. This sequence encodes CATSDSSGNTIYF.

This clone was seen only once. The chain employs TRBV18 and TRBJ2-5; tentatively, D is TRBD1 (6 bases). This CDR3 region has 14 residues. CDR1 and CDR2 from the germline V gene are KGHSH and LQKENI. The germline V and J ends were trimmed by 3 bases and 0 bases, with 8 bases remaining between them. CDR3 sequence reads: CASSPDSYQETQYF. In DNA, the CDR3 is TGTGCCAGCTCACCGGACAGTTACCAAGAGACCCAGTACTTC.

The chain combines TRBV5-6 with TRBJ1-2; D is possibly TRBD1 (6 bases). The CDR3 covers 16 residues. V gave up 3 bases and J gave up 0 bases, with 15 bases separating them. Per the germline V gene, CDR1 is SGHDT and CDR2 is YYEEEE. CDR3 protein: CASSSERDTTNYGYTF. As DNA, the CDR3 is TGTGCCAGCAGCTCCGAACGGGACACTACTAACTATGGCTACACCTTC. Combining the CDR3 with reference TRBV5-6 and TRBJ1-2 gives the whole variable domain DAGVTQSPTHLIKTRGQQVTLRCSPKSGHDTVSWYQQALGQGPQFIFQYYEEEERQRGNFPDRFSGHQFPNYSSELNVNALLLGDSALYLCASSSERDTTNYGYTFGSGTRLTVV.

J is TRBJ1-1 and V is TRBV13; D unclear. CDR1 PRHDT and CDR2 FYEKMQ come from the germline V gene (reference sequence). The ends were cut back, 3 bases at V and 4 bases at J, with 6 bases in the middle. The CDR3 runs 12 residues. CDR3 coding DNA: TGTGCCAGCAGCTTTGTTGGCACTGAAGCTTTCTTT. This encodes CASSFVGTEAFF.

The genes are TRBV6-5 and TRBJ1-2, with D unclear. This CDR3 region has 12 residues. Trimming left V 5 bases short and J 4 bases short, with 8 bases between. Germline V gene lookup returns CDR1 MNHEY and CDR2 SVGAGI. CDR3 sequence (DNA): TGTGCCAGCAGTAGGGAGGGCTATGGCTACACCTTC. It is translated as CASSREGYGYTF.

The CDR3 is CASRLETQYF. The CDR3 DNA reads TGTGCCAGCAGGCTGGAGACCCAGTACTTC. The gene calls are TRBV2 and TRBJ2-5; D uncertain. Trimming took off 6 bases at V and 5 bases at J, with 4 bases between the two ends. There are 10 residues in the CDR3. CDR1 is SNHLY and CDR2 is FYNNEI in the germline V gene.

This rearrangement joins TRBV6-6 to TRBJ2-7; D tentatively reads TRBD1 or TRBD2 (5 bases each). Per germline, CDR1 MNHNY and CDR2 SVGAGI (reference sequence). Trimming removed 2 bases at V and 7 bases at J, with 15 bases between. The CDR3 runs to 14 residues. CDR3 sequence: CASSYTGTYGEQYF. DNA for the CDR3: TGTGCCAGCAGTTACACCGGGACCTACGGTGAGCAGTACTTC.

This sequence joins TRBV27 and TRBJ2-2; the match to TRBD2 covers 15 bases. The trim removed 4 bases at V and 4 bases at J, leaving 10 bases unmatched. The germline gives CDR1 MNHEY, CDR2 SMNVEV (reference sequence). There are 19 residues in the CDR3. The CDR3 region is CASSSLWTSGGAATGELFF. CDR3 nucleotides: TGTGCCAGCAGTTCCCTTTGGACTAGCGGGGGGGCAGCCACCGGGGAGCTGTTTTTT.

The chain uses TRBV9 and TRBJ2-5; D unclear. V shed 0 bases and J shed 7 bases, with 13 bases lying between them. Per the germline V gene, CDR1 is SGDLS and CDR2 is YYNGEE. The CDR3 runs to 14 residues. CDR3 region: CASSVESLRGTQYF. CDR3 DNA sequence: TGTGCCAGCAGCGTAGAAAGTCTTAGAGGGACCCAGTACTTC.

In this sample, this clone turned up a few times. This chain links TRBV18 with TRBJ2-3; perhaps TRBD2 as D (5 bases). Germline V lookup: CDR1 KGHSH, CDR2 LQKENI. V was trimmed by 1 base and J by 1 base, leaving 9 bases between them. The CDR3 has 15 residues. The CDR3 DNA is TGTGCCAGCTCACCACAAGCGGACGGCACAGATACGCAGTATTTT. Its protein is CASSPQADGTDTQYF.

This clone was picked up one time. The chain joins TRBV18 to TRBJ2-5; no reliable D call. Gene TRBJ2-7 matches the end of the DNA better, so the J call may be wrong. The CDR3 is made up of 13 amino acids. The V gene's germline CDR1 is KGHSH and CDR2 LQKENI. CDR3 nucleotide sequence: TGTGCCAGCTCACCGTCAGCCTCCTACGAGCAGTACTTC. Its protein product is CASSPSASYEQYF.